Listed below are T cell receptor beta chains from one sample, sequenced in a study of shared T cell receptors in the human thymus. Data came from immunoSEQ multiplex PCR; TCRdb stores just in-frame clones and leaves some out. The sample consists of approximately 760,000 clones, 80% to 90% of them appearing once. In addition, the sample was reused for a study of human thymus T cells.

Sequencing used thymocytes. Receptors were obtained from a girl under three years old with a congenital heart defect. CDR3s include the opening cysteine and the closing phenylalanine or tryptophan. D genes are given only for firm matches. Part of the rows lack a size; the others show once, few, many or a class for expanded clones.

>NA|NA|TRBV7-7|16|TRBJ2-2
TGTGCCAGCAGCCGGAATGGACACAAGAACACCGGGGAGCTGTTTTTT
CASSRNGHKNTGELFF
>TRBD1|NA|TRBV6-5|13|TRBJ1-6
TGTGCCAGCACCGGGACAGACAATTCACCCCTCCACTTT
CASTGTDNSPLHF
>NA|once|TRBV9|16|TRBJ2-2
TGTGCCAGCAGCGTAGTGGAGGCGCGGGATCCCGGGGAGCTGTTTTTT
CASSVVEARDPGELFF
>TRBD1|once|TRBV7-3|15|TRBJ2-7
TGTGCCAGCAGCTTATGGACAGGGGAAATCTACGAGCAGTACTTC
CASSLWTGEIYEQYF
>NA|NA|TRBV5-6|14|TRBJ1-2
TGTGCCAGCAGCTTCGTCAGGGCGAACTATGGCTACACCTTC
CASSFVRANYGYTF
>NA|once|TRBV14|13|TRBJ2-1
TGTGCCAGCAGCCAAGCCAAGGGGGATGAGCAGTTCTTC
CASSQAKGDEQFF
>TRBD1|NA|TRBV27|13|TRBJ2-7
TGTGCCAGCAGTAGGGCCAGGGGGCGTGAGCAGTACTTC
CASSRARGREQYF
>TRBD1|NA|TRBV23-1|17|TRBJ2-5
TGCGCCAGCAGTCAAGGGGCCACAGGGGGACTTCAAGAGACCCAGTACTTC
CASSQGATGGLQETQYF
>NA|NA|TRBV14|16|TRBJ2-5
TGTGCCAGCAGCCAAGAGGGCCGGGGTGACCAAGAGACCCAGTACTTC
CASSQEGRGDQETQYF
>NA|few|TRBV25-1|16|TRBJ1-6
TGTGCCAGCAGTGAATCGAGTTCAGGGCCCAATTCACCCCTCCACTTT
CASSESSSGPNSPLHF
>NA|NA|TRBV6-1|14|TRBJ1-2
TGTGCCAGCAGTGCGCCAGGAGCGGGGAATGGCTACACCTTC
CASSAPGAGNGYTF
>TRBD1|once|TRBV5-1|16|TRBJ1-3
TGCGCCAGCAGCCCGTGGGACAGGGACGCTGGAAACACCATATATTTT
CASSPWDRDAGNTIYF
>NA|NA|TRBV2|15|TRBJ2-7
TGTGCCAGCAGTTCTGGAGGGTCACCAGGCTACGAGCAGTACTTC
CASSSGGSPGYEQYF
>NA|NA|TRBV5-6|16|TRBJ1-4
TGTGCCAGCAGCTCCTACCCTGTCCCCTTTAATGAAAAACTGTTTTTT
CASSSYPVPFNEKLFF
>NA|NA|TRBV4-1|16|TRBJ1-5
TGCGCCAGCAGCCCCACCGCAGGGCTGGGTAGTCAGCCCCAGCATTTT
CASSPTAGLGSQPQHF
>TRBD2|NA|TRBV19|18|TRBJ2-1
TGTGCCAGTAGTCCCCTAACAGAGCGGGGTGGAACGGACAATGAGCAGTTCTTC
CASSPLTERGGTDNEQFF
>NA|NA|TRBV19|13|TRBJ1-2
TGTGCCAGTCACCGGGACACATACTATGGCTACACCTTC
CASHRDTYYGYTF
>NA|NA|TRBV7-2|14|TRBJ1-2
TGTGCCAGCAGCCTCGAGGGTAATGTTAAGGGCTACACCTTC
CASSLEGNVKGYTF
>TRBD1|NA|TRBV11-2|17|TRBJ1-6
TGTGCCAGCAGCTGCACCGGGACAGTACGGGATAATTCACCCCTCCACTTT
CASSCTGTVRDNSPLHF
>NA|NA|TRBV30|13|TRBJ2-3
TGTGCCCGAAACAGGAAGACGACAGATACGCAGTATTTT
CARNRKTTDTQYF
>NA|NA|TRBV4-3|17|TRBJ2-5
TGCGCCAGCAGCCAAGGGTTCGTCAGGGGGAGGCAAGAGACCCAGTACTTC
CASSQGFVRGRQETQYF
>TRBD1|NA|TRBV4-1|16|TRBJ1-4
TGCGCCAGCAGCCAAGGGGGGACAGGGGGGGAGGAAAAACTGTTTTTT
CASSQGGTGGEEKLFF
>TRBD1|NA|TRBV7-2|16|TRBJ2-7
TGTGCCAGCAGCTTAGAGGGACAGGGTGACTACTACGAGCAGTACTTC
CASSLEGQGDYYEQYF
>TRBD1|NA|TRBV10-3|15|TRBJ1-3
TGTGCCATCAGCTCCACCGGGACAGAGGGAAACACCATATATTTT
CAISSTGTEGNTIYF
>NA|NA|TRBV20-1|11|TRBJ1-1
TGCAGTGCTAGGATAGACACTGAAGCTTTCTTT
CSARIDTEAFF
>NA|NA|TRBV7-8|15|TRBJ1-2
TGTGCCAGCAGCTTTCACGGCAGGGTAAACTATGGCTACACCTTC
CASSFHGRVNYGYTF
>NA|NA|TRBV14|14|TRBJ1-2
TGTGCCAGCAGCCAAGCCCGGGCGGGGGGGGGCTACACCTTC
CASSQARAGGGYTF
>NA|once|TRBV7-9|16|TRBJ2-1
TGTGCCAGCAGCTTAGATCCAAGCGGCAGCAGCAATGAGCAGTTCTTC
CASSLDPSGSSNEQFF
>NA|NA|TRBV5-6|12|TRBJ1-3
TGTGCCAGCAGCTTTACTGGAAACACCATATATTTT
CASSFTGNTIYF
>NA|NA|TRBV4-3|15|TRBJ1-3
TGCGCCAGCAGCCTCAGGGTCAAGTTGGGGAACACCATATATTTT
CASSLRVKLGNTIYF
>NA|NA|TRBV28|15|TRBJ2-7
TGTGCCAGCAGTCCCCGGGCAGAGGGGGCCTACGAGCAGTACTTC
CASSPRAEGAYEQYF
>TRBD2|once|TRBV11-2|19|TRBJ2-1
TGTGCCAGCAGCTTAGGGCAACCACTAGCGGGGGGGCTAGGGGATGAGCAGTTCTTC
CASSLGQPLAGGLGDEQFF
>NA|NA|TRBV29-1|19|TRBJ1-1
TGCAGCGTGCGCTCCGTACAGGGTTTTTCACCCCTCATGAACACTGAAGCTTTCTTT
CSVRSVQGFSPLMNTEAFF
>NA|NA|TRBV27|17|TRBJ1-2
TGTGCCAGCAGCCACCTGACGGGCAGGGATGGTAACTATGGCTACACCTTC
CASSHLTGRDGNYGYTF
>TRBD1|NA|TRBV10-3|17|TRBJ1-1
TGTGCCATCAGTGAAACCGGGACAGGGTCCGGGTACACTGAAGCTTTCTTT
CAISETGTGSGYTEAFF
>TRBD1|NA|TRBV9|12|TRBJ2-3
TGTGCCAGCAGCCTTGACAGGGGTACGCAGTATTTT
CASSLDRGTQYF
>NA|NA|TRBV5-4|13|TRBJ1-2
TGTGCCAGCAGCCCCGACAGGAATTATGGCTACACCTTC
CASSPDRNYGYTF
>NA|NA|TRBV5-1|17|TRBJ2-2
TGCGCCAGCAGCGAGGCCGGGCCCTCGGGGGACACCGGGGAGCTGTTTTTT
CASSEAGPSGDTGELFF
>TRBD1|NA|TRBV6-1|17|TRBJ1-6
TGTGCCAGCAGTGAAGGAATTACCGGGACAGGGGATTCACCCCTCCACTTT
CASSEGITGTGDSPLHF
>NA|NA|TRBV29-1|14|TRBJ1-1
TGCAGCGTCCCCGCTTTGGGGCATTTCACTGAAGCTTTCTTT
CSVPALGHFTEAFF
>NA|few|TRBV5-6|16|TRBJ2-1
TGTGCCAGCAGCTTGCAAAGGGGTGATACCTACAATGAGCAGTTCTTC
CASSLQRGDTYNEQFF
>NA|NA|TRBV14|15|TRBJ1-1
TGTGCCAGCAGCCACCCCGGGAGTCGGAACACTGAAGCTTTCTTT
CASSHPGSRNTEAFF
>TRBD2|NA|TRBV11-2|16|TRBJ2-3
TGTGCCAGCAGCCCACGGGGCGGGGGGTACACAGATACGCAGTATTTT
CASSPRGGGYTDTQYF
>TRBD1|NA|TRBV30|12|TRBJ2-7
TGTGCCTGGGGACAGGGTCTAGGGGAGCAGTACTTC
CAWGQGLGEQYF
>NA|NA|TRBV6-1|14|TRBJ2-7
TGTGCCAGCAGTTCGGCCAGGTTATCCTACGAGCAGTACTTC
CASSSARLSYEQYF
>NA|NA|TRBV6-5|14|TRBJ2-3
TGTGCCAGCAGGCATACTAGAACCACAGATACGCAGTATTTT
CASRHTRTTDTQYF
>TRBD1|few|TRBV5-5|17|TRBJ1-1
TGTGCCAGCAGCCCGGGACATCCGGGACAGGGCAACACTGAAGCTTTCTTT
CASSPGHPGQGNTEAFF
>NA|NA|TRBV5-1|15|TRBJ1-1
TGCGCCAGCAGGGGGCAATCCAGGGGGAACACTGAAGCTTTCTTT
CASRGQSRGNTEAFF
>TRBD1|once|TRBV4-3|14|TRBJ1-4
TGCGCCAGCAGCACCCGGACAGGGGATGAAAAACTGTTTTTT
CASSTRTGDEKLFF
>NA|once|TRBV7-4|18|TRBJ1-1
TGTGCCAGCAGCTTAACCCCAGGGTTCCTGGGACAAATCACTGAAGCTTTCTTT
CASSLTPGFLGQITEAFF
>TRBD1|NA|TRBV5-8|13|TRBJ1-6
TGTGCCAGCAGCATCAGGGGGCATTCACCCCTCCACTTT
CASSIRGHSPLHF
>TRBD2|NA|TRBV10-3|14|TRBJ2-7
TGTGCCATCAAGATAGCGGGGGGCCCCTACGAGCAGTACTTC
CAIKIAGGPYEQYF
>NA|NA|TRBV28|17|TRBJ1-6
TGTGCCAGCAGTTTGGTGGGAGTTAGTCGGCATAATTCACCCCTCCACTTT
CASSLVGVSRHNSPLHF
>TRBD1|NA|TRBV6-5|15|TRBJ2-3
TGTGCCAGCAGCCAGACAGGGGCCTCCACAGATACGCAGTATTTT
CASSQTGASTDTQYF
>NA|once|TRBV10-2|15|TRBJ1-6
TGCGCCAGCAGTGGCAGAACCTCCTATAATTCACCCCTCCACTTT
CASSGRTSYNSPLHF
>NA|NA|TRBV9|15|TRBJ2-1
TGTGCCAGCAGCGTAGCGGCGGGGCCCTCGGGTGAGCAGTTCTTC
CASSVAAGPSGEQFF
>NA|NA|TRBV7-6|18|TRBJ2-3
TGTGCCAGCAGCTTACGCAGGGGCAGAAATCCTAGCACAGATACGCAGTATTTT
CASSLRRGRNPSTDTQYF
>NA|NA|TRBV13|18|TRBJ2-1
TGTGCCAGCAGCTTAAGGAGCCCGATGGGGGGGCCTCGGAATGAGCAGTTCTTC
CASSLRSPMGGPRNEQFF
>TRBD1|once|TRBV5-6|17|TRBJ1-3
TGTGCCAGCAGCTTTGGGGACAGGGAGGTTTTGGGAAACACCATATATTTT
CASSFGDREVLGNTIYF